This T cell receptor beta chain was recovered during a study of T cells in Graves' hyperthyroidism and ophthalmopathy. This clonotype was recorded a few times. Antigen specificity is unknown. The CDR3 runs to 15 residues. CDR1 is SGHTA and CDR2 is FQGNSA in the germline V gene. J gave up 4 bases and V 0 bases, and 3 bases lay outside the gene matches. Study-level points and caveats: The majority of expanded thyroid clonotypes above 0.001 also appeared in blood.

TCR beta CDR3 sequences were amplified from RNA transcripts. HTBI primers were used for first-round RT-PCR of the TCR CDR3. TCRdb re-called the multiplex PCR reads with MiXCR, one entry per CDR3 protein. The repertoire consists of 550,000 to 800,000 distinct CDR3 sequences, with approximately 15% occurring once and the leading ten covering about 14%. The rearrangement links TRBV7-2 to TRBJ2-1; 7 bases fit TRBD1. The source is a man over 45 with Graves' hyperthyroidism. The specimen sequenced was blood. The CDR3 DNA reads TGTGCCAGCAGCTTAGCAGGACAGGTTTACAATGAGCAGTTCTTC. It codes for CASSLAGQVYNEQFF.